This TCR beta chain was sequenced in a study of shared clonotypes between healthy human individuals (dated by TCRdb to 2019 to 2021). Background for the entire study: A couple of women and three men aged 18 to 49 years were included in the cohort. For each donor, CD4 naive and CD4 memory were each run on three plates, CD8 naive on two plates, and CD8 memory on one plate. To estimate repertoire size and how much clonotype sharing occurs between individuals, the study deeply sequenced the blood TCR repertoires of 4 to 6 healthy adults. Libraries were prepared and TCR repertoires were sequenced by different laboratories using diverse techniques, in order to increase sequencing depth and limit assay-specific biases. Between about 0.94 and 8.9 billion PBMCs per donor were obtained by leukapheresis. Results and caveats for the whole study, not just this receptor: Pairwise subsampling indicated that sequencing depth was expected to affect the degree of clonotype sharing among donors. Naive subsets generally had larger estimated clonotype richness than memory subsets. Because the study included a small number of donors, the genetic and exposure-history diversity represented was limited. Roughly 5% of naive CD4, roughly 3.6% of naive CD8, roughly 2.5% of memory CD4, and 0.35% to 0.5% of memory CD8 clonotypes were shared across several donors. Even with the large sequencing depth, rarefaction of the sorted-subset datasets indicated that sequencing was incomplete. Compared with non-shared clonotypes, clonotypes shared by all four sorted-subset donors had higher generation probabilities. Sampling was restricted to blood, and TCR repertoires in tissue are likely to differ from TCR repertoires in blood.

Healthy HIV-negative adults with no recently reported acute infections or vaccinations were included as donors. Every donor was a Caucasian adult living in Nashville, Tennessee, USA. CD4+ T cells were enriched by magnetic negative selection; naive cells were then positively selected on CD45RA, and the negative fraction formed the memory subset. After blood collection by leukapheresis, PBMCs were isolated using Ficoll-Histopaque density gradient centrifugation and then cryopreserved in the vapor phase of liquid nitrogen. Purity and quantity of every magnetically sorted T cell population were checked by analytical flow cytometry. Genomic DNA was isolated from every sorted fraction and measured by UV absorbance on a Nanodrop 2000c. TCR CDR3 regions were amplified from genomic DNA by multiplex PCR using the deep immunoSEQ assay. Extracted genomic DNA from each cell subset was spread evenly across all wells of several immunoSEQ 96-well plates, with each plate serving as a replicate. For sorted subsets, about 200 ng genomic DNA, equal to about 30,000 T cell genomes, was loaded into each replicate PCR. The purified libraries were quantified using a Qubit 3.0 fluorometer, sized with a Bioanalyzer 2100, and then quantified again using the KAPA Library Quantification kit. A separate single-read 150-cycle Illumina NextSeq 550 flow cell was used to sequence each immunoSEQ 96-well plate. Per the original workflow: The immunoSEQ output contained only junctional sequences without quality scores, so filtering could not match that applied to full-length reads. Sequences were annotated with PyIR, a Python wrapper for IgBLAST v1.9, using IMGT germline references to assign V/J genes and CDR3. Reads were filtered out if the reads had weak V/J assignments (E-value above 1e-6), no CDR3, stop codons, out-of-frame junctions, or ambiguous translated residues. V3J clonotypes were defined as sequences sharing the same inferred V gene, J gene, and CDR3 amino acid sequence. Percentage overlap between repertoires was calculated by dividing the number of shared unique clonotypes by the size of the smaller repertoire. Repertoire richness was assessed with RTK rarefaction, the Chao1 estimator, and Recon v2.1 estimates of unobserved clonotypes. OLGA was used to compute generation probabilities for all TCRbeta clonotypes that the gDNA method yielded from four donors. TCRdb took over this immuneACCESS table, retaining in-frame rearrangements with V and J assigned. Such tables are incomplete; in checked studies, under half of the missing clones stem from an unresolved V gene, and the remainder is unexplained. Clone size and V and J calls were adopted from that table, with D and trimming inferred from the DNA. Counted in this sample were some 2,400,000 clones; approximately 96% of them appeared once. The ten largest make up roughly 0.13% of the sample.

With respect to this clone: The antigen it binds to is not known. Base qualities are not recorded, but no much larger clone differs from it by a single base.

From cysteine to phenylalanine, the CDR3 is 13 amino acids long. Just CDR3 DNA is preserved here, 39 bases in frame from base 1. Between the V and J ends, shortened by 5 bases and 1 base respectively, the junction contains 6 bases. CDR1 and CDR2 are drawn from the germline V gene: MNHEY, SVGAGI. The sequence links TRBV6-5 to TRBJ2-4, with no confident D gene call. The TCR originated in a man aged 18 to 30 in good health. Sequences were obtained from naive CD4+ T cells sorted from blood. What the cell subset or site label conveys for this sample: CD45RA+ positively selected. The DNA reads as follows: TGTGCCAGCAGTCGGGCGGCCAAAAACATTCAGTACTTC. Translated, this is CASSRAAKNIQYF.